Below, 6 T cell receptor beta chains from the same sample are listed, as sequenced in a study of T cells in women clearing cervical HPV infection. The table came from immunoSEQ multiplex PCR; TCRdb's copy has only in-frame clones and leaves some out. This listing includes more than 40,000 clones. Sequenced input: blood buffy coat. Every receptor here comes from a woman between 18 and 70 years old with a cervical HPV16 infection that either progressed to CIN3+ or cleared (not recorded which).

For this clone: The read ends 3 residues before the CDR3 terminus; that terminus is restored from the germline J gene. The chain links TRBV14 to TRBJ2-7; 7 bases match TRBD1. This CDR3 region has 17 residues. Germline V gene data show CDR1 as SGHDN and CDR2 as FVKESK. The trim removed 0 bases at V and 1 base at J, leaving 9 bases unmatched. CDR3 in amino acids: CASSQDMGNRGSYEQYF. The sequenced CDR3 bases are TGTGCCAGCAGCCAAGATATGGGGAACAGGGGATCCTACGAG. The whole variable domain, filled in from reference TRBV14 and TRBJ2-7, reads EAGVTQFPSHSVIEKGQTVTLRCDPISGHDNLYWYRRVMGKEIKFLLHFVKESKQDESGMPNNRFLAERTGGTYSTLKVQPAELEDSGVYFCASSQDMGNRGSYEQYFGPGTRLTVT.

On this clone: The DNA ends 3 residues before the CDR3 does, and the rest of the CDR3 is filled in from the germline J gene. Other DNA sequences of this sample code for an identical CDR3. The V and J genes are TRBV28 and TRBJ1-2; TRBD1 is a possible D gene (6 bases). The CDR3 is 14 residues long. Germline assignment: CDR1 MDHEN and CDR2 SYDVKM. V lost 6 bases, J lost 4 bases, and 15 bases lay in between. CDR3 amino acids: CASSPDQGTYGYTF. The CDR3 bases that were read are TGTGCCAGCAGCCCCGATCAGGGGACCTATGGC.

As concerns this clone: The DNA ends 3 residues before the CDR3 does, and the rest of the CDR3 is filled in from the germline J gene. The chain uses TRBV19 and TRBJ1-5; 8 positions match TRBD1. The germline V gene has CDR1 LNHDA and CDR2 SQIVND (reference sequence). The CDR3 has 16 residues. Unmatched junction bases numbered 11, after V lost 4 bases and J lost 6 bases. The CDR3 sequence: CASSTWNRGTSQPQHF. The CDR3 DNA, read in part, is TGTGCCAGTAGTACTTGGAACAGGGGGACCAGTCAGCCC.

As regards this clone: The read stops 3 residues short of the end of the CDR3; the missing end is completed from the germline J gene. The chain couples TRBV29-1 to TRBJ2-1, with TRBD2 matching 13 bases. The CDR3 totals 16 residues. CDR1 is SQVTM and CDR2 is ANQGSEA in the germline V gene. J lost 4 bases, V lost 7 bases, and 10 bases had no gene match. The CDR3 bases that were read are TGCAGCGCTCGTGGACTAGCGGGAGTTGATTACAATGAG. It specifies CSARGLAGVDYNE. The entire CDR3 protein reads CSARGLAGVDYNEQFF.

Concerning this clone: The sequence runs out 3 residues before the end of the CDR3; the remainder is reconstructed from the germline J gene. The rearrangement uses TRBV7-9 and TRBJ1-1; weak D call: TRBD1 (6 bases). The CDR3 spans 14 residues. The germline V gene has CDR1 SEHNR and CDR2 FQNEAQ (reference sequence). The ends were cut back, 5 bases at V and 4 bases at J, with 14 bases in the middle. CDR3 DNA (partial): TGTGCCAGCAGCGACCCAGGGGTGAGCACTGAA. Translated, it gives CASSDPGVSTE. The complete CDR3 reads CASSDPGVSTEAFF.

Turning to this clone: The sequenced fragment ends 3 residues before the CDR3 boundary, so the rest is inferred from the germline J gene. This rearrangement joins TRBV7-9 to TRBJ1-4; D might be TRBD1 (6 bases). V was pared by 3 bases and J by 5 bases, with 7 bases between. Germline CDR1 and CDR2: SEHNR and FQNEAQ (reference sequence). The CDR3 extends over 13 amino acids. CDR3 sequence: CASSFGQNEKLFF. The sequenced part of the CDR3 DNA is TGTGCCAGCAGCTTCGGACAGAATGAAAAA.